This T cell receptor (beta chain) stems from a study of Ad26.COV2.S vaccination and SARS-CoV-2 variants. Profiled with immunoSEQ multiplex PCR; TCRdb holds only in-frame clones, not every one. The sample lists 290,000 or so clones; approximately 87% were seen once. In the case of this clone: The target antigen is unknown.

Noted treatment: roughly 20 received Ad26.COV2.S at low or high dose, single or two shots; 5 received placebo; per-sample allocation not given. The samples were gathered on day 63 after the first injection of vaccine or placebo. Notes on the study in general: Recipients of vaccine and of placebo showed similar breadth of their non-spike TCR repertoires.

The CDR3 loop spans 16 amino acids. The V gene's germline CDR1 is SGHVS and CDR2 FQNEAQ. The germline V and J ends were trimmed by 4 bases and 6 bases, with 22 bases remaining between them. This sequence was found in a person between 18 and 65 years old who received the Ad26.COV2.S COVID-19 vaccine or a placebo. The gene calls are TRBV7-8 and TRBJ2-7; no clear D gene. Sample: peripheral blood, taken in a trial of Ad26.COV2.S vaccine versus placebo. The DNA of the CDR3 is TGTGCCAGCAGCTGGGGAAGGACCACCCCGAGTTCCGAGCAGTACTTC. Amino acid sequence: CASSWGRTTPSSEQYF.